This T cell receptor beta chain comes out of a study of a mutant IDH1 vaccine in newly diagnosed glioma. About the study: Former treatment meant radiotherapy, temozolomide, or both; the majority had gotten both.

Repertoires were generated with immunoSEQ multiplex PCR, while TCRdb's copy carries only in-frame clones and drops some. The sample lists under 25,000 clones, 93% occurring once. Sample time point: baseline, week 1 (first vaccination visit). The treatment denotes: pre-vaccination baseline after standard-of-care therapy. Per the germline V gene, CDR1 is SNHLY and CDR2 is FYNNEI. With 1 base clipped from V and 0 bases from J, the junction kept 9 bases outside the gene matches. CDR3 size: 18 residues. J is TRBJ2-7 and V is TRBV2; the match to TRBD1 covers 10 bases. The sample was PBMCs, taken from a glioma patient treated with radiotherapy, temozolomide or both. This clonotype was sampled from a man between 35 and 55 years old with glioma. The CDR3 is CASSEGSSGTGDSYEQYF. In DNA form, the CDR3 reads TGTGCCAGCAGTGAAGGTTCCTCCGGGACAGGGGACTCCTACGAGCAGTACTTC.